This record looks at one TCR beta chain sequence and its context. Authors' methods: How many nucleated cells were present was estimated from reference gene primer amplification. Using immunoSEQ multiplex PCR, the repertoire was profiled, and TCRdb retains in-frame clones only, with some absent. That table furnishes V, J and clone size, whereas the DNA furnished D and trimming. The data show about 330,000 clones, with 92% seen just once and roughly 18% held by the top ten. The data were taken from a study of blood T cell repertoires in COVID-19. Overall study context: COVID-19 samples, acute and convalescent, were from the United States, Italy and Spain. In each case, the material was cDNA or gDNA derived from T cells, B-cell-depleted T cells, or PBMCs.

Assignments of participants to cohorts depended upon their own reported clinical history. Deletions cut 4 bases from V and 3 bases from J, with 6 bases between. The CDR3 covers 12 residues. CDR1 is MNHEY and CDR2 is SMNVEV in the germline V gene (reference sequence). Source material: PBMCs or T cells enriched from blood (not recorded which). The clonotype comes from a woman aged 25-40 years who had recovered from COVID-19. The rearrangement joins TRBV27 to TRBJ1-2; D possibly corresponds to TRBD1 (6 bases). The CDR3 DNA is TGTGCCAGCAGTTCAGGGGACTATGGCTACACCTTC. Amino acid sequence: CASSSGDYGYTF.